Below, one TCR beta chain is given with its context. Its antigen is as yet unknown. This entry belongs to a study of graft-versus-host responses after intestinal transplantation. Turning to the study itself: Recipients had transplants, and these were multivisceral, liver-intestinal, or isolated intestinal.

Method: immunoSEQ multiplex PCR; TCRdb's copy keeps in-frame clones and lacks some. This sample has fewer than 120,000 clones, with approximately 92% found just once. Whole-study findings and limits: Graft-donor T cell macrochimerism coincided with high graft-versus-host to host-versus-graft clonal ratios in allografts. GvH clones turned up in recipient marrow; some had shown up first in ileum or blood.

Deletions cut 4 bases from V and 5 bases from J, with 13 bases between. Germline V gene lookup returns CDR1 SGHDT and CDR2 YYEEEE. This CDR3 region has 13 residues. The chain combines TRBV5-6 with TRBJ2-7; no definite D call. The specimen was unstimulated CD8+ T cells sorted from spleen or lymph node cells, collected before intestinal transplant. This sequence was found in a human donor who received an intestinal transplant. The CDR3 loop reads CASSQEVLHEQYF. The DNA for the CDR3 is TGTGCCAGCAGCCAGGAAGTTCTCCACGAGCAGTACTTC.